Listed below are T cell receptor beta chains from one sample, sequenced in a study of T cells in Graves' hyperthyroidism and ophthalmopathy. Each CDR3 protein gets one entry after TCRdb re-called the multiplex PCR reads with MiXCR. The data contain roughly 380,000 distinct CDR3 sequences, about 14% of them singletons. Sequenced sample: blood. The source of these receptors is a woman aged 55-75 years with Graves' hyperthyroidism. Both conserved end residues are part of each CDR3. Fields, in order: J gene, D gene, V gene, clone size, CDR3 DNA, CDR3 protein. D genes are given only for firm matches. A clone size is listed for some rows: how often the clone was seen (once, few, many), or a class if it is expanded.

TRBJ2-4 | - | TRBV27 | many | TGTGCCAGCAGCCTATGGCCGTCGAGGGGAGAGTGGAACATTCAGTACTTC | CASSLWPSRGEWNIQYF
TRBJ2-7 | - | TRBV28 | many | TGTGCCAGCAGCCCGGGACTGTACTACTACGAGCAGTACTTC | CASSPGLYYYEQYF
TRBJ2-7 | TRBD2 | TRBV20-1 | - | TGCAGTGCTGTAGCGGGCATAAGGTACGAGCAGTACTTC | CSAVAGIRYEQYF
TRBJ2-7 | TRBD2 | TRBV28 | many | TGTGCCAGCAGTTTATCTTCTAGCGGGAGTAATGAGCAGTACTTC | CASSLSSSGSNEQYF
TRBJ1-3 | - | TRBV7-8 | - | TGTGCCAGCAGCTCCTGGTTGACAGGCGCCTCTGGAAACACCATATATTTT | CASSSWLTGASGNTIYF
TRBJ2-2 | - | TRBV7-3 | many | TGTGCCAGCAGCCCCCCCGGCGTAACCGGGGAGCTGTTTTTT | CASSPPGVTGELFF
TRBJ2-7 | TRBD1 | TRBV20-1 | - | TGCAGTGCTAGGGGACAGTTCTCCTACGAGCAGTACTTC | CSARGQFSYEQYF
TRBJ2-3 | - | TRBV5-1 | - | TGCGCCAGCAGCTTGTCTTATCATACGCAGTATTTT | CASSLSYHTQYF
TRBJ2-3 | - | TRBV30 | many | TGTGCCTCCAAAACCGGGACCCATGTTCAGACAGATACGCAGTATTTT | CASKTGTHVQTDTQYF
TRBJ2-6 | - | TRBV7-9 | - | TGTGCCAGCAGCTTGGGCCCTTCCTCTGGGGCCAACGTCCTGACTTTC | CASSLGPSSGANVLTF